This section outlines one TCR beta chain sequence together with its context. Profiled with immunoSEQ multiplex PCR; TCRdb holds only in-frame clones, not every one. The data show millions of clones, about 95% seen once. CDR3 length equals 15 residues. The V gene lost 5 bases and the J gene lost 2 bases, with 16 bases spanning the gap. Germline V gene lookup returns CDR1 SGHTA and CDR2 FQGNSA. Selected positively for CCR7 and CD45RO-negative, naive CD8 cells excluded terminally differentiated effector memory CD45RA+ cells. This sample was included in a study of shared clonotypes between healthy human individuals.

The rearrangement joins TRBV7-2 to TRBJ2-7; no reliable D call. The sequence came from a man younger than 35 in good health. The sample taken for sequencing was naive CD8+ T cells sorted from blood. The CDR3 loop is CASSHAERSTYEQYF. In nucleotides, the CDR3 is TGTGCCAGCAGCCACGCAGAACGCAGCACCTACGAGCAGTACTTC.